These 25 T cell receptor beta chains share one sample of origin, sequenced in a study of blood T cell repertoires in COVID-19. Produced via immunoSEQ multiplex PCR; TCRdb's table is partial and in-frame only. This table holds under 45,000 clones, roughly 80% found once. Sequencing was carried out using peripheral blood. The receptors shown here come from a man aged 70 or older with COVID-19, enrolled during active disease.

This clone was detected only a few times. The genes are TRBV7-3 and TRBJ2-7; 10 bases are a match to TRBD1. V was clipped by 5 bases and J by 6 bases; unmatched bases: 7. There are 14 residues in the CDR3. Germline V gene sequence: CDR1 SGHTA, CDR2 FQGTGA. CDR3: CASSTGTGAREQYF. The CDR3 DNA is TGTGCCAGCAGCACCGGGACAGGGGCTCGCGAGCAGTACTTC.

This chain uses TRBV11-2 with TRBJ2-2, with 7 positions matching TRBD2. The CDR3 totals 16 residues. J gave up 2 bases and V 5 bases, and 8 bases lay outside the gene matches. Germline CDR1 reads SGHAT; CDR2 reads FQNNGV. The CDR3 region is CASSKLRGRNTGELFF. In DNA, the CDR3 is TGTGCCAGCAGCAAACTGCGCGGGAGAAACACCGGGGAGCTGTTTTTT.

The chain is built from TRBV4-1 and TRBJ2-7; D gene ambiguous. The CDR3 contains 15 residues. V was clipped by 4 bases and J by 0 bases, with 13 bases between them. Germline assignment: CDR1 MGHRA and CDR2 YSYEKL. The CDR3 nucleotides read TGCGCCAGCAGCCCCCGGGTAGGCGTCTCCTACGAGCAGTACTTC. It specifies CASSPRVGVSYEQYF.

This clone ranks as medium-sized. This chain uses TRBV25-1 with TRBJ2-5; maybe TRBD2 (5 bases). This CDR3 is built from 14 residues. In germline, CDR1 is MGHDK, CDR2 SYGVNS. V was pared by 2 bases and J by 0 bases, with 7 bases between. The CDR3 coding sequence is TGTGCCAGCAGTGAACGAGGGCACCAAGAGACCCAGTACTTC. Translation: CASSERGHQETQYF.

The chain couples TRBV18 to TRBJ2-5; tentatively, D is TRBD1 (5 bases). This CDR3 has 16 residues. Germline CDR1 reads KGHSH; CDR2 reads LQKENI. V was cut by 0 bases and J by 2 bases, with 13 bases left in between. CDR3 bases: TGTGCCAGCTCACCACCGAAAAGTAGGGGACAAGAGACCCAGTACTTC. Protein sequence: CASSPPKSRGQETQYF.

This chain joins TRBV4-1 and TRBJ1-5; the D is unclear. Germline CDR1 and CDR2: MGHRA and YSYEKL. The CDR3 totals 17 residues. V shed 5 bases and J shed 0 bases, with 17 bases lying between them. CDR3 DNA: TGCGCCAGCAGCGAGACGCAACAGAGCTATAGCAATCAGCCCCAGCATTTT. It yields the protein CASSETQQSYSNQPQHF.

The chain joins TRBV9 to TRBJ1-2; tentatively, D is TRBD1 (6 bases). The germline V and J ends were trimmed by 4 bases and 6 bases, with 13 bases remaining between them. The germline CDR1 and CDR2 sequences are SGDLS and YYNGEE. The CDR3 extends over 13 amino acids. DNA for the CDR3: TGTGCCAGCAGCCCAGGGGTGGGGGATGGCTACACCTTC. This gives the protein CASSPGVGDGYTF.

This sequence joins TRBV29-1 and TRBJ2-1, with a tentative D call TRBD2 (6 bases). Germline V gene lookup returns CDR1 SQVTM and CDR2 ANQGSEA. The CDR3 length is 14 residues. CDR3 in DNA: TGCAGTGGGGGTAGCGGACGCTCCTACAATGAGCAGTTCTTC. Translating gives CSGGSGRSYNEQFF.

V is TRBV21-1 and J is TRBJ2-7; TRBD1, as called in the table, went unchecked against the DNA. TRBV21-1 is shown as a pseudogene. The CDR3 has 14 residues. CDR3 DNA sequence: TGTGCCAGCAGCAACCGGGACAGGGGCTACGAGCAGTACTTC. This translates into CASSNRDRGYEQYF.

A few counts support this clone. CDR3 residues: CASSQDRQGVSNEKLFF. Here the CDR3 DNA reads TGTGCCAGCAGCCAAGATCGGCAGGGGGTCTCTAATGAAAAACTGTTTTTT. The chain employs TRBV3-1 (or the pseudogene TRBV3-2) and TRBJ1-4; 7 nucleotides align to TRBD1. The V gene's germline CDR1 is LGHDT and CDR2 YNNKEL (reference sequence). The CDR3 extends over 17 amino acids. Germline trimming cut 0 bases from V and 3 bases from J; bases unmatched to any gene: 7.

The chain has TRBV11-2 and TRBJ1-2, with 7 bases that match TRBD1. With V trimmed by 7 bases and J by 5 bases, 13 bases remained unmatched. The CDR3 length is 15 residues. Per germline, CDR1 SGHAT and CDR2 FQNNGV. Here the CDR3 DNA reads TGTGCCAGCAACAAAATTCGGGACAGAGGTTATGGCTACACCTTC. This sequence encodes CASNKIRDRGYGYTF.

This rearrangement joins TRBV4-3 to TRBJ1-1; 10 positions agree with TRBD1. CDR3 length: 14 amino acids. In germline, CDR1 is LGHNA, CDR2 YSLEER. The V segment lost 5 bases and the J segment 6 bases; nucleotides outside the gene matches: 6. The CDR3 is CASSTGTGESEAFF. Here the CDR3 DNA reads TGCGCCAGCAGCACCGGGACAGGGGAATCTGAAGCTTTCTTT.

V is TRBV18 and J is TRBJ1-2, with TRBD1 matching over 8 bases. Germline loops: CDR1 KGHSH, CDR2 LQKENI. This CDR3 spans 15 amino acids. The J segment lost 3 bases and the V segment lost 5 bases, leaving 8 bases of the junction unmatched. The CDR3 is CASSFPGGADYGYTF. As DNA, the CDR3 is TGTGCCAGCTCATTTCCAGGGGGCGCGGACTATGGCTACACCTTC. Full variable domain (rest looked up from reference TRBV18 and TRBJ1-2): NAGVMQNPRHLVRRRGQEARLRCSPMKGHSHVYWYRQLPEEGLKFMVYLQKENIIDESGMPKERFSAEFPKEGPSILRIQQVVRGDSAAYFCASSFPGGADYGYTFGSGTRLTVV.

This clone is a singleton in its sample. The rearrangement joins TRBV6-1 to TRBJ2-1; D perhaps matches TRBD2 (5 bases). The germline CDR1 and CDR2 sequences are MNHNS and SASEGT. The CDR3 sequence is 13 residues long. Between the trimmed V and J ends, which lost 2 bases and 4 bases, there was a span of 6 bases. The DNA of the CDR3 is TGTGCCAGCAGTGAAAGGGAGTACAATGAGCAGTTCTTC. As protein: CASSEREYNEQFF.

J is TRBJ2-3 and V is TRBV7-2; TRBD1 matches at 7 bases. With 6 bases clipped from V and 3 bases from J, the junction kept 6 bases outside the gene matches. CDR3 length: 14 amino acids. Germline CDR1 is SGHTA and CDR2 is FQGNSA. In DNA, the CDR3 is TGTGCCAGCAGAGACAGGGTGGGAACAGATACGCAGTATTTT. Translated, it gives CASRDRVGTDTQYF. The variable domain in full, with the rest retrieved from reference TRBV7-2 and TRBJ2-3, is GAGVSQSPSNKVTEKGKDVELRCDPISGHTALYWYRQSLGQGLEFLIYFQGNSAPDKSGLPSDRFSAERTGGSVSTLTIQRTQQEDSAVYLCASRDRVGTDTQYFGPGTRLTVL.

The gene calls are TRBV11-3 and TRBJ1-4; no reliable D call. CDR1 and CDR2 (germline): SGHNT, YENEEA. V was trimmed by 1 base and J by 0 bases, leaving 6 bases between them. CDR3 length equals 15 residues. CDR3 amino acids: CASSLGAATNEKLFF. DNA of the CDR3: TGTGCCAGCAGCTTAGGTGCGGCAACTAATGAAAAACTGTTTTTT.

The V call is TRBV3-1 (or the pseudogene TRBV3-2), the J call TRBJ1-4; the D gene is possibly TRBD1 (6 bases). The CDR3 runs to 18 residues. Trimming pared 1 base from V and 0 bases from J, leaving 15 bases between. Germline CDR1 is LGHDT and CDR2 is YNNKEL (reference sequence). CDR3 nucleotide sequence: TGTGCCAGCAGCCAAGGAAGGGGGGGACCTGCAACTAATGAAAAACTGTTTTTT. Its protein is CASSQGRGGPATNEKLFF.

The V and J genes are TRBV9 and TRBJ1-3; unclear D gene. Germline V gene data show CDR1 as SGDLS and CDR2 as YYNGEE. The germline V and J ends were trimmed by 3 bases and 1 base, with 8 bases remaining between them. This CDR3 is built from 14 residues. CDR3: CASSDRSSGNTIYF. The CDR3 nucleotides are TGTGCCAGCAGCGACAGATCATCTGGAAACACCATATATTTT.

The chain links TRBV18 to TRBJ2-2; 10 bases align to TRBD2. Germline V gives CDR1 KGHSH, CDR2 LQKENI. The CDR3 totals 16 residues. The V gene end was trimmed by 3 bases and the J gene end by 7 bases; junction bases not matched to a gene: 8. In DNA, the CDR3 is TGTGCCAGCTCACCCCCCAGCGGGAGGGCCAACGGGGAGCTGTTTTTT. Its translation: CASSPPSGRANGELFF.

The chain is built from TRBV10-3 and TRBJ1-2, with 7 bases fitting TRBD1. The trim removed 0 bases at V and 4 bases at J, leaving 2 bases unmatched. The germline V gene encodes CDR1 ENHRY and CDR2 SYGVKD. The CDR3 contains 14 residues. CDR3 in amino acids: CAISESGQIYGYTF. The DNA for the CDR3 is TGTGCCATCAGTGAGTCGGGACAGATCTATGGCTACACCTTC.

This clone has just one count. The gene calls are TRBV29-1 and TRBJ2-3; D might be TRBD1 (5 bases). The germline gives CDR1 SQVTM, CDR2 ANQGSEA. The CDR3 contains 13 residues. The CDR3 DNA reads TGCAGTGAAGGGGTCCCGGACACAGATACGCAGTATTTT. Residues: CSEGVPDTDTQYF.

This clone was seen just once. The genes are TRBV3-1 (or the pseudogene TRBV3-2) and TRBJ1-2; D perhaps matches TRBD1 (6 bases). The V gene lost 1 base and the J gene lost 4 bases, with 13 bases spanning the gap. CDR1 is LGHDT, CDR2 YNNKEL, per germline (reference sequence). The CDR3 covers 15 residues. CDR3: CASSQGGGAGYGYTF. For the CDR3, the DNA is TGTGCCAGCAGCCAAGGTGGGGGCGCGGGCTATGGCTACACCTTC.

The chain links TRBV6-2 or TRBV6-3 to TRBJ2-7; 9 positions agree with TRBD2. The germline V gene has CDR1 MNHEY and CDR2 SVGEGT. V lost 0 bases and J lost 3; bases outside the gene matches: 3. CDR3 size: 15 residues. In DNA form, the CDR3 reads TGTGCCAGCAGTTACTCGGCGGGAGGGAACTACGAGCAGTACTTC. Protein sequence: CASSYSAGGNYEQYF.

The V gene is TRBV5-1, the J gene TRBJ1-1, with TRBD1 identical over 9 bases. The V segment lost 4 bases and the J segment 7 bases; nucleotides outside the gene matches: 2. This CDR3 has 12 amino acids. Germline V gives CDR1 SGHRS, CDR2 YFSETQ. CDR3 sequence reads: CASSPGQGEAFF. The CDR3 DNA follows: TGCGCCAGCAGCCCGGGACAGGGTGAAGCTTTCTTT.

The chain couples TRBV15 to TRBJ2-7, with D possibly matching TRBD2 (6 bases). V was pared by 5 bases and J by 7 bases, with 18 bases between. The CDR3 totals 14 residues. Germline V lookup: CDR1 LNHNV, CDR2 YYDKDF (reference sequence). The CDR3: CATSGGDMDTEQYF. The CDR3 coding sequence is TGTGCCACCAGCGGAGGGGATATGGACACTGAGCAGTACTTC.